This TCR beta chain was sequenced in a study of cytomegalovirus exposure and HLA in healthy donors. The study, taken as a whole, reports: Later on, an analysis showed TCR association rates differing by HLA locus, with DRB1 the most and HLA-C the fewest. Presence/absence analyses supposed approximately even sequencing depth among donors.

Concerning this clone: Its antigen is not known.

V was shortened by 1 base and J by 10 bases, with 12 bases between the two germline ends. Germline loops: CDR1 SGHVS, CDR2 FNYEAQ. There are 13 residues in the CDR3. Primers: 60 Vbeta forward and 13 Jbeta reverse. The table came from immunoSEQ multiplex PCR; TCRdb's copy has only in-frame clones and leaves some out. The table lists some 110,000 clones, 76% of them singletons. This sequence joins TRBV7-6 and TRBJ2-3, with D unclear. The clonotype comes from a man aged 45-65 years in good health and CMV-seronegative. Sequenced sample: PBMCs. The CDR3 loop is CASSLVKPQAQYF. The CDR3 DNA follows: TGTGCCAGCAGCTTAGTGAAACCCCAGGCGCAGTATTTT. Filled out from reference TRBV7-6 and TRBJ2-3, the complete variable domain reads GAGVSQSPRYKVTKRGQDVALRCDPISGHVSLYWYRQALGQGPEFLTYFNYEAQQDKSGLPNDRFSAERPEGSISTLTIQRTEQRDSAMYRCASSLVKPQAQYFGPGTRLTVL.